Listed below are T cell receptor beta chains from one sample, sequenced in a study of T cell repertoires in cytomegalovirus infection. The antigens of these receptors remain unknown. TCRdb re-derived calls from the reads in MiXCR, one entry per CDR3 protein. The data contain about 890,000 distinct CDR3 sequences, about 33% of them singletons. The source was cultured CD8+ T cells from PBMCs, collected from culture after CMV antigen stimulation. The receptors were sampled from a human donor in good health (CMV status not recorded). Some clones in this sample may be carry-over from other donors' samples. The CDR3 runs from the conserved cysteine through the conserved F or W.

V	CDR3
TRBV7-2	CASSLDRAQETQYF
TRBV11-3	CASSEQGTLAKNIQYF
TRBV6-5	CASSYSRLNEQYF
TRBV12-3/TRBV12-4	CASSLSGPHYGYTF
TRBV29-1	CSVEDPAGQRAYEQYF
TRBV28	CASTPTKGAPQETQYF
TRBV6-2/TRBV6-3	CASSYSIRLSGGRNSYNEQFF
TRBV6-6	CASSGGFFTYNEQFF
TRBV27	CASSFGPGTGELFF
TRBV12-3/TRBV12-4	CASSFSGVREKLFF
TRBV14	CASSQGGHEQFF
TRBV10-3	CAINPRGANYGYTF
TRBV6-1	CASSGSHGFYEQYF
TRBV7-9	CASSLLGSFTDTQYF
TRBV6-1	CASTRVRGSGNTIYF
TRBV13	CASRTNQGYNEQFF
TRBV6-1	CASRPYPSSYNEQFF
TRBV6-2/TRBV6-3	CASSYTQGNQPQHF
TRBV19	CASSIWLNTEAFF
TRBV6-1	CASSEALAGGADEQFF
TRBV11-3	CASSLGVSDQETQYF
TRBV10-3	CAISESKLAGPYNEQFF
TRBV27	CASSGSERQPQHF
TRBV6-2/TRBV6-3	CASSTKGTFNQPQHF
TRBV15	CATSRATDLYNEQFF
TRBV7-3	CASSLRYKEGDTQYF
TRBV6-1	CASSPWDGTHYEQYF
TRBV12-3/TRBV12-4	CASSFGDGGGYEQYF
TRBV12-3/TRBV12-4	CASKLAGGPPDNEQFF
TRBV29-1	CSVDGSSYNEQFF
TRBV10-3	CTISEQGADTGELFF
TRBV12-3/TRBV12-4	CASSFPAGGNTGELFF
TRBV4-1	CASSQVWGLGGYEQYF
TRBV27	CASGLLQGQLREQYF
TRBV12-3/TRBV12-4	CASSRTGGEETQYF
TRBV7-2	CASSPTRPGYNEQFF
TRBV10-3	CAIMGWGSRPNTGELFF
TRBV7-6	CASSSLANYGYTF
TRBV20-1	CSAVGELFF
TRBV7-9	CASSLGGTSGLSSYEQYF
TRBV11-3	CASSPWTGPAKNIQYF
TRBV12-3/TRBV12-4	CASSPPERDTEAFF
TRBV28	CASSFTLVGAPSGYTF
TRBV27	CASSPDQGYNEQFF
TRBV12-3/TRBV12-4	CASLLGGYYGYTF
TRBV7-6	CASSFAGPNYGYTF
TRBV6-1	CASSPRQGVNEKLFF
TRBV15	CATSRDSGLMTGELFF
TRBV2	CASSVAGAVNTEAFF
TRBV5-6	CASSLSNTWTDTQYF
TRBV5-6	CASSLAGGWFFDEQFF
TRBV6-6	CASSYSRSYKTGELFF
TRBV6-2/TRBV6-3	CASFEPGQGITKNIQYF
TRBV2	CASRANRGEYQPQHF
TRBV10-3	CAISGQGAWNEQFF
TRBV6-5	CASSHNGPTQYNEQFF
TRBV29-1	CSVYYIMSEAFF
TRBV2	CASSEARGVWQETQYF
TRBV20-1	CSANGQPSTDTQYF